Listed here are 6 T cell receptor beta chains from one sample, sequenced in a study of identical twins. TCRdb ran MiXCR on the 5' RACE reads and lists one entry per CDR3 protein. The repertoire holds under 250,000 distinct CDR3 sequences, with approximately 7.3% as singletons. These data are also associated with another study on yellow fever vaccine responses in identical twins.

The source material was CD8+ T cells sorted from blood. Receptors originate from a woman under 30 in good health.

In this sample, this clonotype turned up many times. The rearrangement links TRBV6-1 to TRBJ2-3, with a weak D call TRBD2 (7 bases). Germline assignment: CDR1 MNHNS and CDR2 SASEGT. V was shortened by 2 bases and J by 2 bases, with 17 bases between the two germline ends. The CDR3 runs to 17 residues. In nucleotides, the CDR3 is TGTGCCAGCAGTGAATGGTGGGGGGGGCCGAACACAGATACGCAGTATTTT. Amino acid sequence: CASSEWWGGPNTDTQYF.

This clonotype was picked up many times. The genes are TRBV29-1 and TRBJ2-1, with 8 bases aligning to TRBD2. J gave up 4 bases and V 1 base, and 9 bases lay outside the gene matches. This CDR3 contains 16 residues. Germline V gene sequence: CDR1 SQVTM, CDR2 ANQGSEA. CDR3 sequence: CSVEVLETSAYNEQFF. The CDR3 nucleotides are TGCAGCGTTGAAGTGCTGGAGACTAGCGCTTACAATGAGCAGTTCTTC.

This clonotype has ten or more counts. The chain carries TRBV27 and TRBJ2-7; 10 bases are a match to TRBD1. This CDR3 is built from 13 residues. Germline assignment: CDR1 MNHEY and CDR2 SMNVEV (reference sequence). V trimming: 3 bases; J trimming: 9 bases; junction bases outside the gene matches: 5. DNA for the CDR3: TGTGCCAGCAGTTTCCTCGACAGGGGGCGGCAGTACGTC. Protein: CASSFLDRGRQYV.

This clonotype was found a few times. The chain links TRBV4-1 to TRBJ2-1, with TRBD1 identical over 8 bases. Germline V lookup: CDR1 MGHRA, CDR2 YSYEKL. The CDR3 consists of 13 residues. V gave up 1 base and J gave up 14 bases; unmatched junction bases: 7. The DNA of the CDR3 is TGCGCCAGCAGCCAAGCGACAGGGGATTTTAAGTTCTTC. As protein: CASSQATGDFKFF.

This clonotype has a handful of counts. This sequence joins TRBV15 and TRBJ2-3, with D possibly matching TRBD1 (5 bases). The CDR3 has 17 residues. Germline values: CDR1 LNHNV, CDR2 YYDKDF (reference sequence). V was pared by 0 bases and J by 0 bases, with 13 bases between. The CDR3 nucleotides are TGTGCCACCAGCAGAGATAAGTGGACATTCAGCACAGATACGCAGTATTTT. As protein: CATSRDKWTFSTDTQYF.

V and J are TRBV13 and TRBJ2-1; 9 nucleotides agree with TRBD1. CDR1 is PRHDT and CDR2 is FYEKMQ in the germline V gene (reference sequence). The CDR3 has 15 amino acids. With 7 bases clipped from V and 5 bases from J, the junction kept 9 bases outside the gene matches. CDR3 DNA sequence: TGTGCCAGCACCTTCGGGACAGGGCTCCACAATGAGCAGTTCTTC. It is translated as CASTFGTGLHNEQFF.